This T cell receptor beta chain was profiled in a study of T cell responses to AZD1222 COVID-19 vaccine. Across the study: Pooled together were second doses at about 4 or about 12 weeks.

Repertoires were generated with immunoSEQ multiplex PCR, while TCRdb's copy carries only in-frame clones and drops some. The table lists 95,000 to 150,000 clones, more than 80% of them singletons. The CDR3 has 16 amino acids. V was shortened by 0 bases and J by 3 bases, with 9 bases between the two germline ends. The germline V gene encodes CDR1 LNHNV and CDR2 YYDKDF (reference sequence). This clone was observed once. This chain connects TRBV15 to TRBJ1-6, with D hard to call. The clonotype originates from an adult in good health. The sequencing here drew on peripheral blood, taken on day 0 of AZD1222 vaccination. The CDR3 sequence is CATSRDRWGYNSPLHF. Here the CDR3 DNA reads TGTGCCACCAGCAGAGATCGGTGGGGCTATAATTCACCCCTCCACTTT.